In this sample, the clone carrying this TCR beta chain turned up a few times. Its antigen is still unknown. After constant-region reverse-primer amplification, full-length variable regions underwent semi-nested PCR with Nested Universal Primer A. Using its own MiXCR run on the 5' RACE reads, TCRdb lists one record per CDR3 protein. The sample has 62,000 or so distinct CDR3 sequences, roughly 25% seen once. Cells sorted as Tregs were CD4+, CD25+ and CD127-/low. The CDR3 has 15 amino acids. V shed 4 bases and J shed 13 bases, with 22 bases lying between them. CDR1 and CDR2 from the germline V gene are KGHDR and SFDVKD. Study-level results: Tumor Treg TCRs overlapped most with tumor naive CD4+ cells.

The chain uses TRBV24-1 and TRBJ2-1; maybe TRBD2 (7 bases). The receptor comes from a female donor with breast cancer. Sequences were obtained from tumor-infiltrating Tregs sorted from the breast tumor. The CDR3 loop is CATSEARGGVSPQFF. CDR3 DNA: TGTGCCACCAGTGAGGCGAGGGGGGGGGTCTCCCCTCAGTTCTTC.